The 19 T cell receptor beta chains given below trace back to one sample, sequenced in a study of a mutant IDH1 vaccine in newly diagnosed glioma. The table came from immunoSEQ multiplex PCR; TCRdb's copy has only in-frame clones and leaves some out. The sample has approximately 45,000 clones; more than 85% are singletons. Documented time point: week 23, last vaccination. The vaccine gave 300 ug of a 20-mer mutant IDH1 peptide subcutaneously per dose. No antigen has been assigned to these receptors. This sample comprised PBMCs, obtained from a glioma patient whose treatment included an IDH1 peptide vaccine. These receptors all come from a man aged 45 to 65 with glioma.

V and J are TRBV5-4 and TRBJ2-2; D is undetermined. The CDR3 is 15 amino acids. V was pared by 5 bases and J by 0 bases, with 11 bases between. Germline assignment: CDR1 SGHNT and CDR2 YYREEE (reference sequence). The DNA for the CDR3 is TGTGCCAGCAGTCCGACTCGAGCGAACACCGGGGAGCTGTTTTTT. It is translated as CASSPTRANTGELFF.

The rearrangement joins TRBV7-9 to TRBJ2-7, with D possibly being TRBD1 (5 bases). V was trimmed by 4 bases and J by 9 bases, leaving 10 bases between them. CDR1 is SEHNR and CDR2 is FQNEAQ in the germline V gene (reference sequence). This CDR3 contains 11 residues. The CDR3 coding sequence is TGTGCCAGCAGCTCTCAGGGTCGGCAGTACTTC. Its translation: CASSSQGRQYF. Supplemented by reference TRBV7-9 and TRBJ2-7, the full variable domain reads DTGVSQNPRHKITKRGQNVTFRCDPISEHNRLYWYRQTLGQGPEFLTYFQNEAQLEKSRLLSDRFSAERPKGSFSTLEIQRTEQGDSAMYLCASSSQGRQYFGPGTRLTVT.

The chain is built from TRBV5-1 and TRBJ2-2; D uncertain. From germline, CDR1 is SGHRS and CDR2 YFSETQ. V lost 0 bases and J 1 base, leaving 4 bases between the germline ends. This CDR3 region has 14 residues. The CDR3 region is CASSLEQNTGELFF. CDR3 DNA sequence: TGCGCCAGCAGCTTGGAACAGAACACCGGGGAGCTGTTTTTT.

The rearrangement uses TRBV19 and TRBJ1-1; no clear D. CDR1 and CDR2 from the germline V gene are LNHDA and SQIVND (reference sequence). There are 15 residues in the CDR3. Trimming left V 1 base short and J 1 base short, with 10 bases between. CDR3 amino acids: CASSIVPTQNTEAFF. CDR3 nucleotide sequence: TGTGCCAGTAGTATAGTTCCCACCCAGAACACTGAAGCTTTCTTT.

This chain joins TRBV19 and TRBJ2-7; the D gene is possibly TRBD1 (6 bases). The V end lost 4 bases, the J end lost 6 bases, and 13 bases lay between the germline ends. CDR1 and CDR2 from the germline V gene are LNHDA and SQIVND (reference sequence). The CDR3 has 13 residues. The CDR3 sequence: CASSTGQSFEQYF. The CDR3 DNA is TGTGCCAGTAGTACCGGACAGTCTTTCGAGCAGTACTTC.

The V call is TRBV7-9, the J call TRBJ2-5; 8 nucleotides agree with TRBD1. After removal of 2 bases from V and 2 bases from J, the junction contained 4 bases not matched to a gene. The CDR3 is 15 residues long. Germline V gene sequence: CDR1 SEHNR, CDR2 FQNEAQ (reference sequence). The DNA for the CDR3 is TGTGCCAGCAGCTTACCCGGGACAGGTCAAGAGACCCAGTACTTC. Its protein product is CASSLPGTGQETQYF.

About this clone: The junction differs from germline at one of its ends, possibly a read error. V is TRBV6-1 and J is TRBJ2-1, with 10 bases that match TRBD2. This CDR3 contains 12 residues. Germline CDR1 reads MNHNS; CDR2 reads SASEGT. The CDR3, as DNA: TGCGCCCTCCTAGCGGGAGACAATGAGCAGTTCTTC. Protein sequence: CALLAGDNEQFF.

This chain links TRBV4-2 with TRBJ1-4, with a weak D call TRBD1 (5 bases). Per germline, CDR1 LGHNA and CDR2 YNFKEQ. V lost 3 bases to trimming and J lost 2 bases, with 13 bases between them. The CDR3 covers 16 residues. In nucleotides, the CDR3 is TGTGCCAGCAGCCACGGGCGGGGGACGACTAATGAAAAACTGTTTTTT. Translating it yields CASSHGRGTTNEKLFF.

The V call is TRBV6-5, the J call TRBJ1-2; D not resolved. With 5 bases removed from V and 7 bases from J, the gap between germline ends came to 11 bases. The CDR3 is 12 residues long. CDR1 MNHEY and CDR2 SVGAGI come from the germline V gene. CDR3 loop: CASSKGWGGYTF. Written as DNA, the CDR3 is TGTGCCAGCAGTAAGGGTTGGGGTGGCTACACCTTC.

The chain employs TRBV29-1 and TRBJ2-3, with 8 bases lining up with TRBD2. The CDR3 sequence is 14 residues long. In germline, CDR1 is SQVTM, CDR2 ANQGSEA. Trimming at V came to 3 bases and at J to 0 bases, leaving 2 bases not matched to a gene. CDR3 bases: TGCAGCGTTGAGGCTAGCGGGAGCACAGATACGCAGTATTTT. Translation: CSVEASGSTDTQYF.

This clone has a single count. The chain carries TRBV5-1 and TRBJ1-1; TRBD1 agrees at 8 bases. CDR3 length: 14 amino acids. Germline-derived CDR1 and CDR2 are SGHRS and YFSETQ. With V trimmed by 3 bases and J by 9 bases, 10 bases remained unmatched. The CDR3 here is CASSSDREVAKAFF. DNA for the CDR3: TGCGCCAGCAGCTCGGACAGGGAGGTGGCAAAAGCTTTCTTT.

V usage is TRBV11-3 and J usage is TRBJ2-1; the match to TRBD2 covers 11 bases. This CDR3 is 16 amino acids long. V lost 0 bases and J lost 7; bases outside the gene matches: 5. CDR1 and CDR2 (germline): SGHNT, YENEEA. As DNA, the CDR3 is TGTGCCAGCAGCTTAGATCGTAGCGGGAGGGGGAATGAGCAGTTCTTC. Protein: CASSLDRSGRGNEQFF.

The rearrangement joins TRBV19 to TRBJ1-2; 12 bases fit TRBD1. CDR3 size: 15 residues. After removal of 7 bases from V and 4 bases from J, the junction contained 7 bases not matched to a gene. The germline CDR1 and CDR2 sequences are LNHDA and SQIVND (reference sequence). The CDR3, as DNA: TGTGCCAGTAACCCTGGGACAGGGGGCATCTATGGCTACACCTTC. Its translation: CASNPGTGGIYGYTF.

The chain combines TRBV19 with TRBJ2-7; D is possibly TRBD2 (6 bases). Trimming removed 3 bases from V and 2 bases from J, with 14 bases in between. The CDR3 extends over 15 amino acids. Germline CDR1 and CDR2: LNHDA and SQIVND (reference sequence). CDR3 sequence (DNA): TGTGCCAGTAGTATGGGGGGAACATTTACCTACGAGCAGTACTTC. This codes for CASSMGGTFTYEQYF.

This CDR3 reads CASTQWGTENEKLFF. For the CDR3, the DNA is TGTGCCAGCACCCAATGGGGGACAGAGAATGAAAAACTGTTTTTT. The V and J genes are TRBV28 and TRBJ1-4; 7 nucleotides align to TRBD1. Losses at the gene ends were 7 bases for V and 5 bases for J; bases not matched to a gene: 10. The CDR3 sequence is 15 residues long. Germline V CDR1 and CDR2: MDHEN, SYDVKM.

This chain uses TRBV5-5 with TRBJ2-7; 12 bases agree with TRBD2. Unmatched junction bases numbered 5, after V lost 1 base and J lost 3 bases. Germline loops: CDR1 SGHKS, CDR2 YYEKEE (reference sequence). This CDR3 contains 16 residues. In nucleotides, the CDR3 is TGTGCCAGCAGCTTGTATCGGACTAGCGGGGTCTACGAGCAGTACTTC. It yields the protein CASSLYRTSGVYEQYF.

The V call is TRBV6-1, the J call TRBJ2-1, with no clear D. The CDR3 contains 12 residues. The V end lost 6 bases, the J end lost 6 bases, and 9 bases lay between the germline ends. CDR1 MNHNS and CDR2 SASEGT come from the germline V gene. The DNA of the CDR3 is TGTGCCAGCAGCCGGAACTTCAATGAGCAGTTCTTC. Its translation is CASSRNFNEQFF.

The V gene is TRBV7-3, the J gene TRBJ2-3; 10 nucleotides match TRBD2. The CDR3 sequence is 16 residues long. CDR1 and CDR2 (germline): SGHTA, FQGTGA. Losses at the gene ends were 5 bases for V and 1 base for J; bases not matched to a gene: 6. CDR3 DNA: TGTGCCAGCAGCATCCCCGGGACTAGCGGCACAGATACGCAGTATTTT. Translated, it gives CASSIPGTSGTDTQYF.

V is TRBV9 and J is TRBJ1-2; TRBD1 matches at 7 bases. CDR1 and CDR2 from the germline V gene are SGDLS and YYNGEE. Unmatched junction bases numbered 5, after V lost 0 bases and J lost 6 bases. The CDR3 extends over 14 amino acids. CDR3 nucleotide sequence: TGTGCCAGCAGCGTAGCTCCCGGGACAGATGGCTACACCTTC. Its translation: CASSVAPGTDGYTF.